This TCR beta chain was sequenced for a study of blood T cell repertoires in COVID-19. Assay: immunoSEQ multiplex PCR; the TCRdb copy retains only in-frame clones and omits some. Seen here are 180,000 or so clones, around nine tenths observed once, and the top ten hold 3% to 4%. CDR3 length: 14 residues. Per germline, CDR1 LNHDA and CDR2 SQIVND (reference sequence). V lost 1 base and J lost 4, with 8 bases in between. This clone was counted only a few times. The sequencing input was peripheral blood. The TCR sequence derives from a man in his sixties or seventies with acute or convalescent COVID-19. The chain couples TRBV19 to TRBJ1-5, with D unclear. The CDR3 loop reads CASSIVRINQPQHF. In nucleotides, the CDR3 is TGTGCCAGTAGTATAGTCAGGATTAATCAGCCCCAGCATTTT.